This TCR beta chain was captured by sequencing in a study of Japanese encephalitis immunity and Zika vaccine responses (dated by TCRdb to 2020 to 2022). Describing the broader study: Each included participant got alum-adjuvanted ZPIV three times, at weeks 0, 4 and 28, with every dose being 5.0 ug. The ZIKV peptides, 15-mers that overlapped by 11 residues, were chosen for containing NetMHCpan/NetMHCII-predicted epitopes with affinity below 50 nM. The study tested whether CD4 T cell responses to the Zika vaccine were shaped by prior Japanese encephalitis virus (JEV) or yellow fever virus (YFV) vaccination. For stimulation, either ZIKV structural-protein peptide pools divided into flavivirus-conserved and non-conserved sets were used, or JEV or YFV peptides matching the pre-vaccination. Twelve participants were given two doses of JEV vaccine (IXIARO) 28 days apart, two to three months before the first ZPIV dose. Around twelve participants received one dose of YFV vaccine (YF-VAX) before ZPIV, and fewer than 10 participants were flavivirus-naive. Over 5 representative participants per pre-vaccination group were picked for TCR sequencing, using samples from week 52 and from week 0, the point after pre-vaccination but before ZPIV. In addition, the TCR repertoires of a few flavivirus-naive individuals were analyzed at weeks 2, 6 and 52 after ZPIV vaccination began.

Overall study outcomes, separate from this receptor: The samples grouped by participant and showed no similarity across individuals, which suggests that no public TCRs were detected. Rather than the whole vaccinated cohort, the analysis covered just a subset of trial participants, namely those who received three doses and had adequate samples. In JEV-pre-vaccinated donors, the repertoire richness of CD4 T cells responding to conserved ZIKV epitopes dropped significantly after ZPIV. Peptide-pool deconvolution was not performed because of sample size limitations, and consequently the individual peptides driving cross-reactive responses were not identified. JEV-pre-vaccinated donors showed higher repertoire similarity across time-points and stimulations than YFV-pre-vaccinated donors, indicating more clonotypes common to ZIKV and JEV stimulation. Only a few individuals showed CD8 T cell responses to ZIKV peptide pools, and those responses were very low in magnitude.

Ten or more counts support this clonotype. Per-nucleotide qualities are absent, and no much larger clonotype sits a single base away. The CDR3 runs 16 residues from the cysteine to the phenylalanine. Only the CDR3 DNA stays, 48 bases, in frame from base 1. From the germline V gene (reference sequence), CDR1 is SEHNR and CDR2 is FQNEAQ. Trimmed from V: 5 bases; trimmed from J: 2 bases; junction bases lacking a gene match: 8. PBMCs were labeled with CellTrace CFSE and were cultured for over 5 days in RPMI containing about 8% human serum plus peptide pools at 1 ug/mL each. On a BD FACSAria, proliferating CD4 T cells were sorted without fixation as live CD56-CD19-CD16-CD3+CD4+ CFSE-low cells. The enrolled adults were healthy and tested seronegative for ZIKV, JEV, YFV, DENV and WNV on microneutralization screening. The samples were drawn from a phase 1 trial of an alum-adjuvanted Zika purified-inactivated virus (ZPIV) vaccine that was randomized, double-blinded and placebo-controlled. Peripheral blood mononuclear cells were isolated using a standard procedure and kept frozen in liquid nitrogen until needed.

The method was 5' RACE. Before sequencing, TCRbeta libraries were pooled in proportion to the sorted cell numbers of each library. Total RNA was extracted from the sorted cells with RNAzol RT, and cDNA was synthesized using an oligo(dT) primer and a template-switching oligo. The TCRbeta V-CDR3-J region was amplified by PCR with Kapa HiFi between a SMARTer oligo primer and a TCRbeta constant-region primer. Illumina adaptors and sample-specific index barcodes were added in a second PCR, followed by HighPrep bead cleanup and Bioanalyzer confirmation of a band of roughly 650 bp. Sequencing of the libraries was done on an Illumina MiSeq using 2x151 bp paired-end reads. As for how the authors treated the data: An in-house Java program demultiplexed the reads, and MiXCR assigned TCRbeta annotations and counted clonotypes. Repertoire overlap used Morisita-Horn indices from the R package vegan, with UPGMA clustering and Circos plots of recurring clonotypes. Shannon diversity and richness were normalized to the highest possible value given the input cell numbers, yielding values from 0 to 1. CDR3beta sequences were aligned with MUSCLE, distances computed with SeqinR, and multidimensional scaling plotted in R. TCRdb redid the processing of the public reads, applying fastp at Q25 and MiXCR, and retained in-frame beta chains. Entries are consolidated by CDR3 protein sequence, retaining the most common genes and DNA. None of the V and J calls come from the authors' own analysis; TCRdb made them. This sample is represented by about 550 distinct CDR3 sequences; 2.4% of them were singletons. The top ten clones comprise more than 15% of the sample.

The receptor comes from an adult woman who received an inactivated Zika virus vaccine. Material: antigen-activated CD4+ T cells from blood, cultured, obtained during a Zika inactivated vaccine study. The sequence is built from TRBV7-9 and TRBJ2-1; 8 central bases correspond to TRBD2. The DNA reads as follows: TGTGCCAGCAGCGACTTAGCGGGAATAACCTACAATGAGCAGTTCTTC. The resulting protein is CASSDLAGITYNEQFF.